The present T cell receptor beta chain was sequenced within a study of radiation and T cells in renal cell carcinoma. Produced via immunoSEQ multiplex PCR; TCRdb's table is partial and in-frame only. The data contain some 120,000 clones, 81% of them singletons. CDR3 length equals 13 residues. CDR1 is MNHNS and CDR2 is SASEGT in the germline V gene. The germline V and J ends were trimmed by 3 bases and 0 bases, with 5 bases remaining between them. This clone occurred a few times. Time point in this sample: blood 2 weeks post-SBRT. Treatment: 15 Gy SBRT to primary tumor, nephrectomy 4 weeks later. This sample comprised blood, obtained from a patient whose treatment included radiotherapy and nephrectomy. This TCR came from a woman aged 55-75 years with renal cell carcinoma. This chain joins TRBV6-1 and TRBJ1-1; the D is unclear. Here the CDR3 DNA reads TGTGCCAGCAGTGATGAGGTGAACACTGAAGCTTTCTTT. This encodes CASSDEVNTEAFF.